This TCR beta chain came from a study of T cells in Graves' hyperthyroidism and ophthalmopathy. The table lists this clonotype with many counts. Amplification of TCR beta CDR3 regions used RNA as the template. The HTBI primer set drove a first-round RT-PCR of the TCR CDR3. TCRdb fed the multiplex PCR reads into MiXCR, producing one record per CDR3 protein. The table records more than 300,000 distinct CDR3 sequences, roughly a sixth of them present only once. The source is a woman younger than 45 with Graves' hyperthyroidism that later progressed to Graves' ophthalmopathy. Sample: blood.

CDR3 sequence: CASSYSPGQETQYF. The CDR3 coding sequence is TGTGCCAGCAGTTACTCACCAGGCCAAGAGACCCAGTACTTC. The chain recombines TRBV6-6 with TRBJ2-5; no reliable D call. Trimming cost V 0 bases and J 1 base, with 6 bases left between them. This CDR3 has 14 amino acids. Per the germline V gene, CDR1 is MNHNY and CDR2 is SVGAGI (reference sequence).